This is a list of T cell receptor beta chains from one sample in a study of human CD8 memory T cell subsets. For each CDR3 protein, TCRdb gives one entry from its re-call of the 5' RACE reads, without DNA. Here the sample table reports fewer than 20,000 distinct CDR3 sequences. The sequenced material came from CD8+ stem-like memory T cells (TSCM and TCM) sorted from PBMCs. These receptors all stem from a human donor in good health. Both conserved end residues are part of each CDR3. Fields, in order: CDR3 length, J gene, V gene, clone size, CDR3 protein. The listing skips clone size in some rows; elsewhere it reads once, few, many or a size class.

13 TRBJ2-4 TRBV4-2 medium-sized CASSQDGDYLQYF
15 TRBJ2-5 TRBV3-1 NA CASSQDLADQETQYF
18 TRBJ1-5 TRBV7-2 NA CASSLDEFDAYSNQPQHF
15 TRBJ2-7 TRBV2 NA CASSEPWTGGYEQYF
15 TRBJ2-7 TRBV6-5 medium-sized CASEEGTGRSYEQYF
15 TRBJ1-5 TRBV2 NA CASRPGGAAWQPQHF
12 TRBJ2-5 TRBV29-1 NA CSVDLNEETQYF
15 TRBJ2-7 TRBV7-8 NA CASSSQRSPHYEQYF
22 TRBJ1-1 TRBV6-5 NA CASSYTSPYNRGASGMNTEAFF
16 TRBJ2-1 TRBV2 NA CASSVTSGGYYNEQFF
11 TRBJ2-7 TRBV29-1 NA CSVHSGYEQYF
12 TRBJ1-1 TRBV20-1 medium-sized CSARGRITEAFF
15 TRBJ1-3 TRBV5-6 NA CATSRGLSSGNTIYF
15 TRBJ2-7 TRBV6-2/TRBV6-3 medium-sized CASSYSNAGQYEQYF
17 TRBJ2-1 TRBV12-3/TRBV12-4 NA CASSLEVASANYNEQFF
14 TRBJ2-2 TRBV29-1 NA CSVVLRGAAGELFF